This passage covers 20 T cell receptor beta chains from one sample sequenced in a study of OX40 agonist ivuxolimab in advanced cancers. This table comes from immunoSEQ multiplex PCR, and its TCRdb copy is limited to in-frame clones, with some not included. The data hold approximately 89,000 clones, with around 90% observed a single time. The source was CD4+ or CD8+ T cells sorted from blood, collected in a trial of the OX40 agonist ivuxolimab. The source is an adult with an advanced solid tumor such as melanoma, head and neck, liver or kidney cancer.

The V call is TRBV19, the J call TRBJ1-5, with D unresolved. CDR1 is LNHDA, CDR2 SQIVND, per germline (reference sequence). The ends were cut back, 2 bases at V and 7 bases at J, with 12 bases in the middle. CDR3 length equals 14 residues. CDR3 nucleotides: TGTGCCAGTAGTATAATGATAGGGAACCAGCCCCAGCATTTT. As protein: CASSIMIGNQPQHF.

This clone was seen a single time. The chain joins TRBV28 to TRBJ1-4; 9 nucleotides match TRBD1. The CDR3 runs 16 residues. V lost 1 base and J lost 3; bases outside the gene matches: 3. In germline, CDR1 is MDHEN, CDR2 SYDVKM. The CDR3 loop is CASSLYRQGANEKLFF. In DNA, the CDR3 is TGTGCCAGCAGTTTATACCGACAGGGGGCTAATGAAAAACTGTTTTTT.

Concerning this clone itself: The sample has other DNA sequences that encode this CDR3 too. The chain links TRBV7-2 to TRBJ2-7, with 9 bases aligning to TRBD1. Per the germline V gene, CDR1 is SGHTA and CDR2 is FQGNSA. The CDR3 contains 14 residues. V lost 5 bases and J lost 2; bases outside the gene matches: 4. The DNA for the CDR3 is TGTGCCAGCAGCCCGGGACAGGGCCCCTACGAGCAGTACTTC. This sequence encodes CASSPGQGPYEQYF.

V is TRBV9 and J is TRBJ1-5; D may be TRBD1 (5 bases). Deletions cut 4 bases from V and 3 bases from J, with 14 bases between. The CDR3 length is 15 residues. Per germline, CDR1 SGDLS and CDR2 YYNGEE. The CDR3 sequence is CASSPGTVLNQPQHF. DNA for the CDR3: TGTGCCAGCAGCCCCGGGACGGTTCTCAATCAGCCCCAGCATTTT.

A single count supports this clone. Other nucleotide sequences in the sample specify the same CDR3. The J gene is TRBJ1-2, the V gene TRBV20-1; D remains unclear. Per germline, CDR1 DFQATT and CDR2 SNEGSKA (reference sequence). The CDR3 extends over 10 amino acids. V lost 6 bases, J lost 3 bases, and 5 bases lay in between. CDR3 region: CSATDYGYTF. CDR3 in DNA: TGCAGTGCAACCGACTATGGCTACACCTTC.

The chain recombines TRBV6-1 with TRBJ1-3, with D possibly being TRBD1 (5 bases). This CDR3 has 14 residues. V was pared by 2 bases and J by 1 base, with 6 bases between. CDR1 and CDR2 from the germline V gene are MNHNS and SASEGT. In DNA, the CDR3 is TGTGCCAGCAGTGAACGGGGGTCTGGAAACACCATATATTTT. Protein sequence: CASSERGSGNTIYF.

The chain employs TRBV10-3 and TRBJ1-2; TRBD1 matches 8 bases. The V segment lost 4 bases and the J segment 4 bases; nucleotides outside the gene matches: 2. The CDR3 consists of 13 residues. CDR1 and CDR2 (germline): ENHRY, SYGVKD. The CDR3 is CAISAGTGYGYTF. Here the CDR3 DNA reads TGTGCCATCAGTGCAGGGACAGGCTATGGCTACACCTTC.

The chain carries TRBV10-3 and TRBJ2-1, with D perhaps TRBD2 (6 bases). Looked up from germline, CDR1 is ENHRY and CDR2 is SYGVKD. CDR3 length: 21 residues. V lost 0 bases, J lost 0 bases, and 24 bases lay in between. In DNA, the CDR3 is TGTGCCATCAGTGAGTCTGGGACTGGCGGCGGAGGTGGGAGCTCCTACAATGAGCAGTTCTTC. Translating gives CAISESGTGGGGGSSYNEQFF.

The gene calls are TRBV29-1 and TRBJ2-3; perhaps TRBD1 as D (6 bases). Germline V lookup: CDR1 SQVTM, CDR2 ANQGSEA. The CDR3 has 13 residues. Between the trimmed V and J ends, which lost 2 bases and 2 bases, there was a span of 8 bases. The CDR3 bases are TGCAGCGTTGAAAGGGGGACCACAGATACGCAGTATTTT. Encoded protein: CSVERGTTDTQYF.

This clone was detected only once. This chain connects TRBV28 to TRBJ2-5, with D possibly called TRBD1 or TRBD2 (6 bases each). The DNA end favors TRBJ2-7, so the J call may be wrong. The CDR3 extends over 15 amino acids. Germline-derived CDR1 and CDR2 are MDHEN and SYDVKM. The CDR3 region has the DNA TGTGCCAGCATCGGAGGGACACCGTTAACCTACGAGCAGTACTTC. The encoded protein is CASIGGTPLTYEQYF.

This clone has just one count. This sequence joins TRBV5-1 and TRBJ2-3; D unresolved. CDR3 length equals 13 residues. The ends were cut back, 9 bases at V and 1 base at J, with 12 bases in the middle. The germline V gene encodes CDR1 SGHRS and CDR2 YFSETQ. CDR3 sequence (DNA): TGCGCCACCACGAGAGGCGGCACAGATACGCAGTATTTT. This encodes CATTRGGTDTQYF.

This clone was found a few times. V gene TRBV28 combines with J gene TRBJ1-5; D is ambiguous. Germline values: CDR1 MDHEN, CDR2 SYDVKM. V shed 1 base and J shed 9 bases, with 7 bases lying between them. The CDR3 spans 12 residues. CDR3 nucleotides: TGTGCCAGCAGTTTATTCCCGAGGCCCCAGCATTTT. This translates into CASSLFPRPQHF.

The rearrangement joins TRBV7-2 to TRBJ2-1, with 11 bases fitting TRBD2. The germline V gene encodes CDR1 SGHTA and CDR2 FQGNSA. V was clipped by 5 bases and J by 10 bases; unmatched bases: 16. The length of the CDR3 is 17 residues. The CDR3 protein is CASSVVAGLAAPREQFF. The DNA of the CDR3 is TGTGCCAGCAGCGTAGTCGCGGGACTAGCGGCTCCCAGGGAGCAGTTCTTC.

This rearrangement joins TRBV5-1 to TRBJ2-3; 8 nucleotides match TRBD1. The CDR3 is 14 amino acids. Germline V gene data show CDR1 as SGHRS and CDR2 as YFSETQ. With V trimmed by 4 bases and J by 4 bases, 5 bases remained unmatched. CDR3 coding DNA: TGCGCCAGCAGCCCTATGACAGGGGCAGATACGCAGTATTTT. This sequence encodes CASSPMTGADTQYF.

The J gene is TRBJ2-1, the V gene TRBV5-6; D remains ambiguous. Per the germline V gene, CDR1 is SGHDT and CDR2 is YYEEEE. This CDR3 region has 14 residues. V lost 0 bases, J lost 5 bases, and 9 bases lay in between. This CDR3 reads CASSLAGRNNEQFF. The CDR3 DNA reads TGTGCCAGCAGCTTGGCGGGCAGGAACAATGAGCAGTTCTTC.

The chain links TRBV2 to TRBJ1-1; tentative D call: TRBD1 (5 bases). V lost 0 bases and J lost 0, with 8 bases in between. The CDR3 is made up of 15 amino acids. From germline, CDR1 is SNHLY and CDR2 FYNNEI. CDR3 nucleotide sequence: TGTGCCAGCAGTGAAGCGCCGACAGTGAACACTGAAGCTTTCTTT. Translating it yields CASSEAPTVNTEAFF.

The rearrangement links TRBV14 to TRBJ2-1; D not resolved. CDR3 length: 12 amino acids. Trimming removed 4 bases from V and 6 bases from J, with 7 bases in between. CDR1 and CDR2 (germline): SGHDN, FVKESK. This CDR3 reads CASSRSSNEQFF. CDR3 nucleotides: TGTGCCAGCAGCCGGAGCAGCAATGAGCAGTTCTTC.

The V call is TRBV5-4, the J call TRBJ1-2, with 9 bases aligning to TRBD1. Trimming removed 6 bases from V and 4 bases from J; junction bases left unmatched: 7. CDR3 length equals 14 residues. Per germline, CDR1 SGHNT and CDR2 YYREEE (reference sequence). CDR3 residues: CASTDDRGGYGYTF. Written as DNA, the CDR3 is TGTGCCAGCACCGATGACAGGGGGGGCTATGGCTACACCTTC.

This chain links TRBV10-3 with TRBJ1-3, with TRBD1 matching over 10 bases. The CDR3 length is 16 residues. V shed 6 bases and J 3 bases; nucleotides not matched to a gene: 8. Germline V gene data show CDR1 as ENHRY and CDR2 as SYGVKD. CDR3 sequence reads: CAIRSPGQGNGNTIYF. For the CDR3, the DNA is TGTGCCATCAGAAGCCCGGGACAGGGGAATGGAAACACCATATATTTT.

The J gene is TRBJ1-2, the V gene TRBV7-9; a weak D match, TRBD1 (6 bases). V was shortened by 5 bases and J by 7 bases, with 17 bases between the two germline ends. Germline lookup yields CDR1 SEHNR and CDR2 FQNEAQ (reference sequence). There are 14 residues in the CDR3. For the CDR3, the DNA is TGTGCCAGCAGCCTAGGGACACTTCTCTCTGGCTACACCTTC. Its protein is CASSLGTLLSGYTF.